This T cell receptor (beta chain) was sequenced during a study of CD4 T cells in relation to SARS-CoV-2 and coronaviruses. Points on this clone: Antigen: not known.

Study findings and constraints: No crossreactivity against non-spike viral proteins was tested here. In roughly 60% of donors, memory CD4+ clonotypes crossrecognized SARS-CoV-2 and at least one common cold coronavirus spike. Crossreactive clones expanded significantly less to SARS-CoV-2 than monoreactive clones.

CD4+ T cells from unexposed donors were obtained before the COVID-19 pandemic (2011-2018). The CDR3 sequence is 14 residues long. Trimming cost V 4 bases and J 5 bases, with 14 bases left between them. Germline V gene sequence: CDR1 LGHDT, CDR2 YNNKEL (reference sequence). Measured with immunoSEQ multiplex PCR; TCRdb has only the in-frame clones, and not every one. The sample consists of about 59,000 clones, just over 85% of them appearing once. Input material: memory CD4+ T cells from PBMCs. This clonotype was sampled from a human donor in good health. The chain carries TRBV3-1 (or the pseudogene TRBV3-2) and TRBJ1-1; D unclear. The CDR3 is CASSPNQETTEAFF. The DNA of the CDR3 is TGTGCCAGCAGCCCAAACCAGGAGACAACTGAAGCTTTCTTT.